This is a list of T cell receptor beta chains from one sample in a study of T cells in Graves' hyperthyroidism and ophthalmopathy. TCRdb analysed the multiplex PCR reads with MiXCR anew, one entry per CDR3 protein. Of about 420,000 distinct CDR3 sequences listed, around 16% were seen once; the top ten hold roughly 14%. The sample taken for sequencing was blood. The source of these receptors is a woman younger than 30 with Graves' hyperthyroidism. Each CDR3 is given with its conserved first and last residue. D genes are given only for firm matches. Part of the rows lack a size; the others show once, few, many or a class for expanded clones.

j_call: TRBJ1-2; clone_size: NA; v_call: TRBV18; d_call: NA; cdr3_length: 15; cdr3_nt: TGTGCCAGCTCACCACCTAGGTGGCTCGCGTATGGCTACACCTTC; cdr3_aa: CASSPPRWLAYGYTF
j_call: TRBJ1-5; clone_size: many; v_call: TRBV27; d_call: NA; cdr3_length: 16; cdr3_nt: TGTGCCAGCAGTCCCCGGGAGGGGGTCGGCAATCAGCCCCAGCATTTT; cdr3_aa: CASSPREGVGNQPQHF
j_call: TRBJ2-3; clone_size: many; v_call: TRBV10-3; d_call: NA; cdr3_length: 16; cdr3_nt: TGTGCCATCAGGACCCAGGAGGGAGCAGGGACAGATACGCAGTATTTT; cdr3_aa: CAIRTQEGAGTDTQYF
j_call: TRBJ2-7; clone_size: NA; v_call: TRBV27; d_call: NA; cdr3_length: 14; cdr3_nt: TGTGCCAGCAGTTTTGCGGCTTTCTCCTACGAGCAGTACTTC; cdr3_aa: CASSFAAFSYEQYF
j_call: TRBJ2-3; clone_size: many; v_call: TRBV11-2; d_call: NA; cdr3_length: 14; cdr3_nt: TGTGCCAGCAGCTTAATCCCCGGACGAAATACGCAGTATTTT; cdr3_aa: CASSLIPGRNTQYF
j_call: TRBJ2-1; clone_size: many; v_call: TRBV20-1; d_call: NA; cdr3_length: 14; cdr3_nt: TGCAGTGCTCCCCTGTCAGCAGGTGGGAATGAGCAGTTCTTC; cdr3_aa: CSAPLSAGGNEQFF
j_call: TRBJ2-4; clone_size: many; v_call: TRBV3-1; d_call: TRBD2; cdr3_length: 17; cdr3_nt: TGTGCCAGCAGCCAGGACGTCCTAGCGGGAGTTGTAAACATTCAGTACTTC; cdr3_aa: CASSQDVLAGVVNIQYF
j_call: TRBJ2-7; clone_size: many; v_call: TRBV27; d_call: TRBD1; cdr3_length: 16; cdr3_nt: TGTGCCAGCAGTTTATACGGGGACAGGGCGGCCTACGAGCAGTACTTC; cdr3_aa: CASSLYGDRAAYEQYF
j_call: TRBJ2-3; clone_size: few; v_call: TRBV7-2; d_call: NA; cdr3_length: 15; cdr3_nt: TGTGCCAGCAGCTTAGAGGTGGGGGGGCTAAATACGCAGTATTTT; cdr3_aa: CASSLEVGGLNTQYF
j_call: TRBJ1-6; clone_size: NA; v_call: TRBV6-5; d_call: NA; cdr3_length: 16; cdr3_nt: TGTGCCAGCAGTTACTCATTCCGGACGGTTAATTCACCCCTCCACTTT; cdr3_aa: CASSYSFRTVNSPLHF
j_call: TRBJ2-1; clone_size: many; v_call: TRBV20-1; d_call: TRBD2; cdr3_length: 15; cdr3_nt: TGCAGTGCTAGAGATTTCGGGACTAGCGGAAATGAGCAGTTCTTC; cdr3_aa: CSARDFGTSGNEQFF
j_call: TRBJ2-1; clone_size: NA; v_call: TRBV9; d_call: NA; cdr3_length: 16; cdr3_nt: TGTGCCAGCAGCGTAGTGATGGGAGGTTCCTACAATGAGCAGTTCTTC; cdr3_aa: CASSVVMGGSYNEQFF
j_call: TRBJ1-1; clone_size: few; v_call: TRBV4-1; d_call: NA; cdr3_length: 15; cdr3_nt: TGCGCCAGCAGCCATCCCTTGACCCTGAACACTGAAGCTTTCTTT; cdr3_aa: CASSHPLTLNTEAFF
j_call: TRBJ2-1; clone_size: NA; v_call: TRBV5-1; d_call: TRBD1; cdr3_length: 14; cdr3_nt: TGCGCCAGCAGCTTGGGCAGGGGGCTAAATGAGCAGTTCTTC; cdr3_aa: CASSLGRGLNEQFF
j_call: TRBJ2-5; clone_size: NA; v_call: TRBV7-9; d_call: NA; cdr3_length: 13; cdr3_nt: TGTGCCAGCACGCGGATTAGCATAGAGACCCAGTACTTC; cdr3_aa: CASTRISIETQYF